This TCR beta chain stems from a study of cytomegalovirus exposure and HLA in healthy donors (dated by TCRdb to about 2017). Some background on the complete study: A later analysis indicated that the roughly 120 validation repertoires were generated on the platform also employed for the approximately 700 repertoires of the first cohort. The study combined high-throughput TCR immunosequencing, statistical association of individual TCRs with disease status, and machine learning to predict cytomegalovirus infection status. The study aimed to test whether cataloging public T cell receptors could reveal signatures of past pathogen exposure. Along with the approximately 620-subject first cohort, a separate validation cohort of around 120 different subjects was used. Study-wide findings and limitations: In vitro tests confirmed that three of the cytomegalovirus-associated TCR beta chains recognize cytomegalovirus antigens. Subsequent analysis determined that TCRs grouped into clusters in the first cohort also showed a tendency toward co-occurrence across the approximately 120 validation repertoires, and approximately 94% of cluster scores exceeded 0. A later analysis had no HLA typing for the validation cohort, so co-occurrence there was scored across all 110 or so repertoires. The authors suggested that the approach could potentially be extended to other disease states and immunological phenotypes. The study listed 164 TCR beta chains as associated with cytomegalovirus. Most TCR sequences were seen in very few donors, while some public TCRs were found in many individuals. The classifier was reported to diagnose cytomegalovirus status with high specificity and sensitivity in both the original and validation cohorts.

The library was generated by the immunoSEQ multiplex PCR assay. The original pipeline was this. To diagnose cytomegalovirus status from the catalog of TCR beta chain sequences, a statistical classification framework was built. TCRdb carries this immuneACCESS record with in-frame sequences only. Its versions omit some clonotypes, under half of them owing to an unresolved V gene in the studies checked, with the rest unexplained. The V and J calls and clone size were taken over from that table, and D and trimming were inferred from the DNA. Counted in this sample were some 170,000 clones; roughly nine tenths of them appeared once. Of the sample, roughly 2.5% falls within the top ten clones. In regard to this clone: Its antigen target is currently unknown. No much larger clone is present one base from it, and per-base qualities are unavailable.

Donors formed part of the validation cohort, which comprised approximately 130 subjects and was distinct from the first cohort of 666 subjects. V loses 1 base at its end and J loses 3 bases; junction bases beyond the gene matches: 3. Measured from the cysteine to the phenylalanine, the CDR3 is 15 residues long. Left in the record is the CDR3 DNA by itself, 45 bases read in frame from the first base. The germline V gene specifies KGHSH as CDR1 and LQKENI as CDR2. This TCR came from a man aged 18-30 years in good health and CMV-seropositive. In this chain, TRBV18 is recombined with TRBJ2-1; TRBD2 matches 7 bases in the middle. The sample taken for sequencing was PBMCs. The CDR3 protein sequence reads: CASSPLAGNYNEQFF. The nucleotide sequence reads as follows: TGTGCCAGCTCACCACTAGCGGGCAACTACAATGAGCAGTTCTTC.